Below, one T cell receptor (beta chain) is given with its context. The antigen remains undetermined. The source of the sample is a study of CD8+ T cells in alopecia areata. Findings and caveats of the study: While patients received tofacitinib, many expanded lesional clones remained present in scalp and blood. Scalp clonality and expanded CD8+ clones among the top 100 showed significant decreases with tofacitinib.

As for treatment: oral pan-JAK inhibitor, 5-10 mg twice daily. From alopecia areata patients, lesional scalp punch biopsies and peripheral blood were collected. PBMCs served as the source from which CD4+ and CD8+ T cells were sorted. RNA extraction and reverse transcription yielded cDNA as sequencing template. Clones were sequenced by immunoSEQ multiplex PCR, and TCRdb holds only the in-frame ones, with some missing. Of more than 200,000 clones in the sample, more than 55% were seen once. Germline loops: CDR1 MGHRA, CDR2 YSYEKL. This CDR3 is built from 14 residues. V was clipped by 4 bases and J by 0 bases, with 9 bases between them.

Specimen: CD4+ T cells sorted from blood, collected around week 42, from a patient treated with tofacitinib. The sequence came from a human donor with alopecia areata. The chain recombines TRBV4-1 with TRBJ1-1; possibly TRBD1 for D (6 bases). CDR3 in amino acids: CASSPGHMNTEAFF. The CDR3, as DNA: TGCGCCAGCAGCCCGGGACATATGAACACTGAAGCTTTCTTT.